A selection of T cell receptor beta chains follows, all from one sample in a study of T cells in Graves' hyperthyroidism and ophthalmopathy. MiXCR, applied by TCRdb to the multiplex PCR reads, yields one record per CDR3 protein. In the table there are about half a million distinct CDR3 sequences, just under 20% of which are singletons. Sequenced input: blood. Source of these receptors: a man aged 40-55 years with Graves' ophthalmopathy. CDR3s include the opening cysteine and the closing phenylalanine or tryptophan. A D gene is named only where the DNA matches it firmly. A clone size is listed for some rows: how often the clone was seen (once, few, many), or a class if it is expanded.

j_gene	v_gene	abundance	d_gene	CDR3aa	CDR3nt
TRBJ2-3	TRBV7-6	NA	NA	CASSLAKAADTQYF	TGTGCCAGCAGCCTAGCAAAAGCTGCAGATACGCAGTATTTT
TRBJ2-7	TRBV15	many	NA	CATSRGGRDSYEQYF	TGTGCCACCAGCAGAGGAGGCCGGGATTCCTACGAGCAGTACTTC
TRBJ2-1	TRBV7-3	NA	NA	CASSYGGGYNEQFF	TGTGCCAGCAGCTACGGCGGAGGATACAATGAGCAGTTCTTC
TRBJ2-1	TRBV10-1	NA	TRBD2	CASSEISGSHNEQFF	TGCGCCAGCAGTGAAATTAGCGGGAGTCACAATGAGCAGTTCTTC
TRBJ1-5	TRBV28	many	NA	CASTLSRGGGNQPQHF	TGTGCCAGCACCCTTAGCAGGGGAGGGGGCAATCAGCCCCAGCATTTT
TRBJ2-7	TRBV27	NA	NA	CASSSSGWGRHEQYF	TGTGCCAGCAGTTCGTCAGGGTGGGGCAGACACGAGCAGTACTTC
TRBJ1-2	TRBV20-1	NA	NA	CSASAVNYGYTF	TGCAGTGCTAGTGCCGTTAACTATGGCTACACCTTC
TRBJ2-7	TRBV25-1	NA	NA	CASSESVALGGDSFEQYF	TGTGCCAGCAGTGAATCGGTGGCTCTGGGCGGGGACTCCTTTGAGCAGTACTTC
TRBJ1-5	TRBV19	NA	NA	CASKRTPSSNQPQHF	TGTGCCAGTAAAAGGACACCTAGTTCCAATCAGCCCCAGCATTTT
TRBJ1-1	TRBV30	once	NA	CAWSFGVGWTEAFF	TGTGCCTGGAGTTTCGGGGTCGGGTGGACTGAAGCTTTCTTT
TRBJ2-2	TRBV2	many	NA	CASSVEGQQAGELFF	TGTGCCAGCAGTGTTGAGGGGCAGCAGGCCGGGGAGCTGTTTTTT
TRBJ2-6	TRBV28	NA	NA	CASLSGLGRSGANVLTF	TGTGCCAGCCTTTCGGGCTTGGGGCGCTCTGGGGCCAACGTCCTGACTTTC
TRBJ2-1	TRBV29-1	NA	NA	CSVARDHDYNEQFF	TGCAGCGTTGCCCGGGACCACGACTACAATGAGCAGTTCTTC
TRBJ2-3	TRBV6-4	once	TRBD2	CASSDKAGGSTDTQYF	TGTGCCAGCAGTGACAAGGCGGGAGGGTCCACAGATACGCAGTATTTT
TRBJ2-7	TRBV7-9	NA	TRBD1	CASSPGGPYEQYF	TGTGCCAGCAGCCCAGGGGGCCCCTACGAGCAGTACTTC
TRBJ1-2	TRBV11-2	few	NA	CASSSNPGANYGYTF	TGTGCCAGCAGCTCAAATCCGGGCGCGAACTATGGCTACACCTTC
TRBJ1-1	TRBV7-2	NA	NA	CASSPNMNTEAFF	TGTGCCAGCAGCCCAAATATGAACACTGAAGCTTTCTTT
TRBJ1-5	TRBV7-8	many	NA	CASSIRLGSNQPQHF	TGTGCCAGCAGCATACGACTTGGCAGCAATCAGCCCCAGCATTTT
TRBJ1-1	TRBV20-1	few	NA	CSASIDTEAFF	TGCAGTGCTAGTATTGACACTGAAGCTTTCTTT
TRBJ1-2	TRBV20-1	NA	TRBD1	CSAVRQGDFYGYTF	TGCAGTGCTGTTAGACAGGGGGACTTCTATGGCTACACCTTC
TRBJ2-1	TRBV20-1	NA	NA	CSAIKGRQGNEQFF	TGCAGTGCTATAAAGGGGAGACAAGGGAATGAGCAGTTCTTC
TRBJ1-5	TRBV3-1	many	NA	CASSQSQGGSNQPQHF	TGTGCCAGCAGCCAAAGCCAAGGAGGCAGCAATCAGCCCCAGCATTTT
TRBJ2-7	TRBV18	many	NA	CASSPPGTDEQYF	TGTGCCAGCTCACCACCGGGGACGGACGAGCAGTACTTC
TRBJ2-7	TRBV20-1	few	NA	CSASPPRGDYEQYF	TGCAGTGCTAGTCCACCGAGGGGGGACTACGAGCAGTACTTC
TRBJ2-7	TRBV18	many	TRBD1	CASSPDDRALTYEQYF	TGTGCCAGCTCACCAGACGACAGGGCCCTAACCTACGAGCAGTACTTC
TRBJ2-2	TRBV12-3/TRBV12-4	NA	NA	CASEKGSGTGELFF	TGTGCCAGCGAGAAGGGCAGCGGGACCGGGGAGCTGTTTTTT
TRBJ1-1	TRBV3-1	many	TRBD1	CASSFGQGAAEAFF	TGTGCCAGCAGCTTCGGACAGGGGGCGGCTGAAGCTTTCTTT
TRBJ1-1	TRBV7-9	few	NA	CASKEENTEAFF	TGTGCCAGCAAGGAGGAGAACACTGAAGCTTTCTTT
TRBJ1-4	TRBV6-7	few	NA	CASSYVRTGLNEKLFF	TGTGCCAGCAGTTACGTCCGAACAGGGTTAAATGAAAAACTGTTTTTT
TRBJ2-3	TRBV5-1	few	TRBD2	CASSRALREGRRDTQYF	TGCGCCAGCAGCCGCGCCCTTCGGGAGGGCCGGAGAGATACGCAGTATTTT
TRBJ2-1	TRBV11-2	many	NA	CASSLARKQFF	TGTGCCAGCAGCTTAGCACGTAAGCAGTTCTTC
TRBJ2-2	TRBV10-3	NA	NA	CAISESRSTGELFF	TGTGCCATCAGTGAGTCAAGGAGCACCGGGGAGCTGTTTTTT
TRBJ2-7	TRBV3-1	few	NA	CASSQEVGVAYEQYF	TGTGCCAGCAGCCAAGAAGTCGGGGTAGCGTACGAGCAGTACTTC
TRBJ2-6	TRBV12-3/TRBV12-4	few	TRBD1	CASSLPAGTGGSGANVLTF	TGTGCCAGCAGTCTCCCCGCCGGGACAGGGGGCTCTGGGGCCAACGTCCTGACTTTC
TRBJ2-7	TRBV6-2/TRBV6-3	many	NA	CASGKEGGSYEQYF	TGTGCCAGCGGAAAAGAGGGAGGCTCCTACGAGCAGTACTTC
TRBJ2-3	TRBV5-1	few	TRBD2	CASSSLGGSGDTDTQYF	TGCGCCAGCAGCTCCCTGGGGGGGAGCGGGGATACAGATACGCAGTATTTT
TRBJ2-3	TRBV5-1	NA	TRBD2	CASSLSRGGDTQYF	TGCGCCAGCAGCTTGTCGCGGGGGGGAGATACGCAGTATTTT
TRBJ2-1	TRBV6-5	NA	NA	CASSYAAFNEQFF	TGTGCCAGCAGTTACGCGGCCTTCAATGAGCAGTTCTTC
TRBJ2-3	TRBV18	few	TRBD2	CASSPLAGGETDTQYF	TGTGCCAGCTCACCACTAGCGGGGGGTGAGACAGATACGCAGTATTTT
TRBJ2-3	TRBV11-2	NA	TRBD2	CASSHTPSGGASDTQYF	TGTGCCAGCAGCCACACCCCTAGCGGGGGGGCGTCAGATACGCAGTATTTT
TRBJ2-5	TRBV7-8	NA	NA	CASSQEAGLWGETQYF	TGTGCCAGCAGCCAAGAGGCGGGGTTATGGGGAGAGACCCAGTACTTC
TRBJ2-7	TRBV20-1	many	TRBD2	CSASPGLGTRPYEQYF	TGCAGTGCTTCACCGGGACTAGGTACGAGACCCTACGAGCAGTACTTC
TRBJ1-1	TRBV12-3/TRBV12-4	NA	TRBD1	CASSFGQGAEAFF	TGTGCCAGCAGTTTTGGACAGGGGGCTGAAGCTTTCTTT
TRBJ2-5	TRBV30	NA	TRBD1	CASRDRGSWYF	TGTGCCTCCCGGGACAGGGGTTCGTGGTACTTC
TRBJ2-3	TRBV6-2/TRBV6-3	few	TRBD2	CASSQLLAGVRTDTQYF	TGTGCCAGCAGTCAATTACTAGCGGGAGTTCGCACAGATACGCAGTATTTT
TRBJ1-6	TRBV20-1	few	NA	CSASGPLNSPLHF	TGCAGTGCTAGCGGTCCCCTCAATTCACCCCTCCACTTT
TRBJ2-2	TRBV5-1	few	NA	CASRTNTGELFF	TGCGCCAGCAGGACTAACACCGGGGAGCTGTTTTTT
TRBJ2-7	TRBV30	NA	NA	CAFATSDEQYF	TGTGCCTTTGCCACGAGTGACGAGCAGTACTTC
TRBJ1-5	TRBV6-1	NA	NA	CASTADRRLRDQPQHF	TGTGCCAGCACCGCTGACAGGCGATTAAGGGATCAGCCCCAGCATTTT
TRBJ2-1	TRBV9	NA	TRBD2	CASSASGNNEQFF	TGTGCCAGCAGCGCTAGCGGAAACAATGAGCAGTTCTTC
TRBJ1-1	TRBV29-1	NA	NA	CSVWTVNTEAFF	TGCAGCGTTTGGACGGTCAACACTGAAGCTTTCTTT
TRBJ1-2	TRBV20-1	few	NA	CSAKEAENYGYTF	TGCAGTGCTAAAGAGGCGGAGAACTATGGCTACACCTTC
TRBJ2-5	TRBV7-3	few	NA	CASSKTVQETQYF	TGTGCCAGCAGCAAGACTGTGCAAGAGACCCAGTACTTC
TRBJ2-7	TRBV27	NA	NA	CASSLLGDNSYEQYF	TGTGCCAGCAGTTTATTAGGGGACAACTCCTACGAGCAGTACTTC
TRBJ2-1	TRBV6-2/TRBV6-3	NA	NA	CASSYGTRATDEQFF	TGTGCCAGCAGTTACGGAACCAGAGCTACCGATGAGCAGTTCTTC